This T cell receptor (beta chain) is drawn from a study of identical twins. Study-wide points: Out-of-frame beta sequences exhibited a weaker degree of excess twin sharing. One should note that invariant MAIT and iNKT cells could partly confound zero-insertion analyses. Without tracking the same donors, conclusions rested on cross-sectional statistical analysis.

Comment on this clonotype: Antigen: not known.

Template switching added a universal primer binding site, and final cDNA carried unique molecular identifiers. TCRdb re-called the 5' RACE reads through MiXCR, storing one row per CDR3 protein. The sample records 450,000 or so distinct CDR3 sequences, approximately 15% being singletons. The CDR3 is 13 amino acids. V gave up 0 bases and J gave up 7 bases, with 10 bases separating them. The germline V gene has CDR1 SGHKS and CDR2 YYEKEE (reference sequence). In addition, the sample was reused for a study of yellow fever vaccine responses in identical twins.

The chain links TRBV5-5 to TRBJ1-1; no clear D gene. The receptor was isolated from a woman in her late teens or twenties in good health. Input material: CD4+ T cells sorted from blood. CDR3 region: CASSLVSGGEAFF. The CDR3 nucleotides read TGTGCCAGCAGCTTGGTATCCGGCGGTGAAGCTTTCTTT.